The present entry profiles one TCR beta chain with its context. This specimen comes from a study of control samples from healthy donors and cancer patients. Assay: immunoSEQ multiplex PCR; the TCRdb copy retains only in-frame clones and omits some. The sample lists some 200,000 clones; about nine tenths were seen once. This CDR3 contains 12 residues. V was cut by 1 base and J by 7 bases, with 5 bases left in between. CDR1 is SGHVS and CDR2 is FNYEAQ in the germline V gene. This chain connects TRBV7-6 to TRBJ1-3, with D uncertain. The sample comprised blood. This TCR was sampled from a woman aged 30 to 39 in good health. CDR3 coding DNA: TGTGCCAGCAGCTTAGATGTGAACACCATATATTTT. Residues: CASSLDVNTIYF.